This TCR beta chain was identified during a study of vaccination effects on CD4 cells after COVID-19. Study outcomes and limitations: Only a single clone (1 of 255 vaccine-induced clones in healthy vaccinees) cross-reacted with common cold coronaviruses.

For this clone: The antigen is undetermined.

V trimming: 6 bases; J trimming: 9 bases; junction bases outside the gene matches: 14. This CDR3 has 15 amino acids. Germline V CDR1 and CDR2: MNHEY, SVGAGI. Using immunoSEQ multiplex PCR, the repertoire was profiled, and TCRdb retains in-frame clones only, with some absent. Seen here are some 30,000 clones, over 75% observed once, and the top ten hold approximately 6.1%. Before sequencing, viral peptide pools were used by the ViraFEST assay to expand antigen-specific CD4+ T cells. With 10 to 11 days of culture completed, CD4+ T cells were isolated. It was two doses of either the BNT162b2 or mRNA-1273 vaccine that participants received.

The sequence came from a human donor who received a COVID-19 vaccine. Some clones in this sample may be carry-over from other donors' samples. The chain joins TRBV6-5 to TRBJ1-1; 9 nucleotides agree with TRBD1. The sequenced sample was CD4+ T cells from PBMCs cultured with SARS-CoV-2 spike peptides, obtained after COVID-19 vaccination. The CDR3 here is CASSLTETGGGKAFF. The CDR3 DNA reads TGTGCCAGCAGCCTAACGGAGACAGGGGGGGGTAAAGCTTTCTTT.